The 5 T cell receptor beta chains in this list originate from one sample, sequenced in a study of OX40 agonist ivuxolimab in advanced cancers. Clones were read by immunoSEQ multiplex PCR, and TCRdb kept only the in-frame ones, dropping some. Among 55,000 to 85,000 clones, 92% were seen once, and the ten largest hold 7.6%. The source was CD4+ or CD8+ T cells sorted from blood, collected in a trial of the OX40 agonist ivuxolimab. The receptors derive from an adult with an advanced solid tumor such as melanoma, head and neck, liver or kidney cancer.

The chain combines TRBV6-6 with TRBJ2-7, with no clear D. Germline CDR1 reads MNHNY; CDR2 reads SVGAGI (reference sequence). Trimming removed 0 bases at V and 4 bases at J, with 4 bases between. This CDR3 region has 12 residues. CDR3 in amino acids: CASSYSPYEQYF. The CDR3 nucleotides are TGTGCCAGCAGTTACTCGCCGTACGAGCAGTACTTC.

This sequence joins TRBV29-1 and TRBJ1-2, with unresolved D. Germline values: CDR1 SQVTM, CDR2 ANQGSEA. V was shortened by 6 bases and J by 4 bases, with 12 bases between the two germline ends. This CDR3 is 12 amino acids long. CDR3 sequence: CSVKGMGYGYTF. The CDR3 nucleotides read TGCAGCGTGAAAGGAATGGGCTATGGCTACACCTTC.

This chain joins TRBV27 and TRBJ2-7, with 7 bases that match TRBD1. CDR1 is MNHEY and CDR2 is SMNVEV in the germline V gene (reference sequence). The length of the CDR3 is 12 residues. V gave up 8 bases and J gave up 0 bases; unmatched junction bases: 1. The chain's CDR3 is CASGTASYEQYF. The DNA of the CDR3 is TGTGCCAGCGGGACAGCCTCCTACGAGCAGTACTTC.

The gene calls are TRBV2 and TRBJ2-3; 7 positions match TRBD2. V shed 8 bases, J shed 7 bases, and the junction held 9 bases outside the gene matches. The CDR3 has 13 residues. CDR1 SNHLY and CDR2 FYNNEI come from the germline V gene. CDR3 sequence (DNA): TGTGCCAGCGGTGCGGGGGAGGGATATACGCAGTATTTT. It encodes CASGAGEGYTQYF.

This chain connects TRBV9 to TRBJ2-1; 10 nucleotides agree with TRBD2. The V gene end was trimmed by 4 bases and the J gene end by 4 bases; junction bases not matched to a gene: 5. The CDR3 is 15 residues long. Germline-derived CDR1 and CDR2 are SGDLS and YYNGEE. DNA for the CDR3: TGTGCCAGCAGCCCGAGCGGGGGGGCTTACAATGAGCAGTTCTTC. Encoded protein: CASSPSGGAYNEQFF.